This T cell receptor (beta chain) was identified during a study of T cell changes during pregnancy in multiple sclerosis. Assay: immunoSEQ multiplex PCR; the TCRdb copy retains only in-frame clones and omits some. The sample holds 26,000 or so clones, about 89% seen once. Sample: CD4+ T cells from peripheral blood mononuclear cells, taken in the first trimester of pregnancy. The clonotype was recovered from a female donor in good health, enrolled as a control in a pregnancy study.

CDR3 DNA sequence: TGTGCCTGGAGTGTACAGGGCGGTCAGCCCCAGCATTTT. Its translation is CAWSVQGGQPQHF. The gene calls are TRBV30 and TRBJ1-5; D possibly corresponds to TRBD1 (6 bases). CDR1 and CDR2 from the germline V gene are GTSNPN and SVGIG (reference sequence). The CDR3 is 13 amino acids. V lost 0 bases and J 6 bases, leaving 9 bases between the germline ends. Looking up the rest from reference TRBV30 and TRBJ1-5 gives the full variable domain: SQTIHQWPATLVQPVGSPLSLECTVEGTSNPNLYWYRQAAGRGLQLLFYSVGIGQISSEVPQNLSASRPQDRQFILSSKKLLLSDSGFYLCAWSVQGGQPQHFGDGTRLSIL.